These T cell receptor beta chains were read from a single sample in a study of technical replicates of blood from several donors. Sequenced by immunoSEQ multiplex PCR; TCRdb stores in-frame clones only, minus some. The sample contains over 50,000 clones, less than 98% of which appear only once. The sample comprised T cells isolated from PBMCs. These receptors originate from a human donor in good health. Each CDR3 is given with its conserved first and last residue. A D gene is named only where the DNA matches it firmly. Size is omitted from some rows. Given values are once, few, many or a class for expanded clones.

TRBJ2-7	-	TRBV14	TRBD2	CASSKGLASEQYF	TGTGCCAGCAGCAAGGGACTAGCGAGCGAGCAGTACTTC
TRBJ1-6	-	TRBV25-1	TRBD1	CASKRRQGASPLHF	TGTGCCAGCAAGCGTCGGCAGGGGGCGTCACCCCTCCACTTT
TRBJ2-2	-	TRBV25-1	TRBD2	CASRPGTRQNTGELFF	TGTGCCAGCAGACCCGGGACTAGACAGAACACCGGGGAGCTGTTTTTT
TRBJ2-7	-	TRBV4-1	TRBD1	CASSQRTGGNYEQYF	TGCGCCAGCAGCCAGAGGACAGGGGGCAACTACGAGCAGTACTTC
TRBJ1-6	-	TRBV4-1	TRBD1	CASSRSDREVNSPLHF	TGCGCCAGCAGCCGTTCAGACAGGGAGGTTAATTCACCCCTCCACTTT
TRBJ2-7	-	TRBV6-1	TRBD1	CASSGRDRGFIEQYF	TGTGCCAGCAGTGGCCGGGACAGGGGGTTTATCGAGCAGTACTTC
TRBJ1-6	-	TRBV11-2	-	CASSPRGKDSPLHF	TGTGCCAGCAGCCCCCGGGGGAAGGATTCACCCCTCCACTTT
TRBJ1-1	-	TRBV4-1	-	CASSQWGRGNTEAFF	TGCGCCAGCAGCCAATGGGGCAGGGGGAACACTGAAGCTTTCTTT
TRBJ2-3	once	TRBV5-6	-	CASSFLSSTDTQYF	TGTGCCAGCAGCTTCCTGTCCAGCACAGATACGCAGTATTTT
TRBJ1-1	-	TRBV5-1	-	CASSPTGGHEAFF	TGCGCCAGCAGCCCCACGGGCGGACATGAAGCTTTCTTT
TRBJ1-4	-	TRBV6-4	-	CASSAGLATNEKLFF	TGTGCCAGCAGTGCAGGACTCGCAACTAATGAAAAACTGTTTTTT
TRBJ2-5	once	TRBV29-1	-	CSVDSRNQETQYF	TGCAGCGTTGACAGCAGGAACCAAGAGACCCAGTACTTC
TRBJ2-7	once	TRBV5-8	-	CASSSSKIQGRPYEQYF	TGTGCCAGCAGCTCCTCGAAGATACAGGGTCGACCCTACGAGCAGTACTTC
TRBJ1-1	-	TRBV7-9	-	CASSPYRVTEAFF	TGTGCCAGCAGCCCATACAGGGTCACTGAAGCTTTCTTT
TRBJ2-7	-	TRBV7-2	-	CASSPQGGEQYF	TGTGCCAGCAGCCCCCAAGGGGGCGAGCAGTACTTC
TRBJ2-7	-	TRBV4-1	TRBD1	CASSPVQGATYEQYF	TGCGCCAGCAGCCCCGTACAGGGGGCTACCTACGAGCAGTACTTC
TRBJ1-2	-	TRBV6-1	-	CASSLEKSYGYTF	TGTGCCAGCAGCCTCGAGAAGTCCTATGGCTACACCTTC
TRBJ1-2	-	TRBV11-2	-	CASSLGQDYGYTF	TGTGCCAGCAGCTTAGGACAGGACTATGGCTACACCTTC
TRBJ2-1	-	TRBV18	-	CASSQSEGSYNEQFF	TGTGCCAGCTCACAATCAGAGGGCTCCTACAATGAGCAGTTCTTC
TRBJ2-1	-	TRBV6-5	-	CASSYEEYSSYNEQFF	TGTGCCAGCAGTTACGAAGAATACAGCTCCTACAATGAGCAGTTCTTC
TRBJ1-2	-	TRBV2	-	CASSEKQEGLFYGYTF	TGTGCCAGCAGTGAGAAACAGGAGGGGCTATTCTATGGCTACACCTTC
TRBJ2-7	-	TRBV6-1	TRBD2	CASIYRAGSLYEQYF	TGTGCCAGCATATATCGAGCGGGGTCTCTCTACGAGCAGTACTTC
TRBJ2-7	-	TRBV5-4	-	CASSLGDNHYEQYF	TGTGCCAGCAGCTTGGGGGACAACCACTACGAGCAGTACTTC
TRBJ2-7	-	TRBV10-1	TRBD2	CASSPTSRTYEQYF	TGCGCCAGCAGTCCGACTAGCAGGACCTACGAGCAGTACTTC
TRBJ2-7	-	TRBV6-5	TRBD1	CASSEDRGSYEQYF	TGTGCCAGCAGTGAGGACAGGGGCTCCTACGAGCAGTACTTC
TRBJ2-3	once	TRBV7-9	TRBD1	CASSFAAGQGTDTQYF	TGTGCCAGCAGCTTTGCTGCGGGACAGGGCACAGATACGCAGTATTTT
TRBJ1-4	-	TRBV7-9	TRBD1	CASSYLAAGGFGLTW	TGTGCCAGCAGCTACTTGGCGGCAGGGGGCTTTGGCCTTACTTGG
TRBJ2-2	-	TRBV2	TRBD1	CASSEQGQENTGELFF	TGTGCCAGCAGTGAACAGGGACAGGAGAACACCGGGGAGCTGTTTTTT
TRBJ1-5	-	TRBV15	TRBD1	CATSRDLSGGELQHF	TGTGCCACCAGCAGAGATCTCTCAGGGGGCGAGCTTCAGCATTTT
TRBJ2-2	-	TRBV7-2	-	CARMNRDRLVTGELFF	TGTGCCAGGATGAACAGGGACCGTTTAGTAACCGGGGAGCTGTTTTTT
TRBJ1-2	-	TRBV6-1	-	CASSEAQGDPYGYTF	TGTGCCAGCAGTGAAGCGCAAGGGGATCCCTATGGCTACACCTTC
TRBJ1-1	-	TRBV28	-	CASSLSRGGTEAFF	TGTGCCAGCAGTTTGTCCAGGGGCGGGACTGAAGCTTTCTTT
TRBJ2-1	-	TRBV9	TRBD2	CASSGRLAGENEQFF	TGTGCCAGCAGCGGTCGACTAGCGGGAGAGAATGAGCAGTTCTTC
TRBJ1-1	-	TRBV18	-	CASSSANTDTEAFF	TGTGCCAGCTCATCCGCGAATACGGACACTGAAGCTTTCTTT
TRBJ1-5	-	TRBV5-1	TRBD1	CASSLGTGGNQPQHF	TGCGCCAGCAGCTTGGGGACAGGAGGGAATCAGCCCCAGCATTTT
TRBJ2-7	-	TRBV9	-	CASISRATYEQYF	TGTGCCAGCATAAGCAGAGCGACCTACGAGCAGTACTTC
TRBJ1-6	-	TRBV5-4	-	CASSSEGSPLHF	TGTGCCAGCAGCTCGGAGGGTTCACCCCTCCACTTT
TRBJ2-2	-	TRBV7-6	TRBD1	CASSWHRGNTGELFF	TGTGCCAGCAGCTGGCACAGGGGGAACACCGGGGAGCTGTTTTTT
TRBJ2-1	-	TRBV19	TRBD2	CASSMRLAGGFHQFF	TGTGCCAGTAGTATGCGACTAGCGGGAGGGTTCCATCAGTTCTTC
TRBJ1-2	-	TRBV30	-	CAWSVSRDGYTF	TGTGCCTGGAGTGTAAGCAGGGATGGCTACACCTTC
TRBJ2-7	-	TRBV6-1	TRBD2	CASGLAEFSYEQYF	TGTGCCAGCGGACTAGCGGAGTTCTCCTACGAGCAGTACTTC
TRBJ1-2	-	TRBV6-6	-	CASSYSGGPNYGYTF	TGTGCCAGCAGTTACTCTGGAGGACCTAACTATGGCTACACCTTC
TRBJ2-1	-	TRBV2	TRBD2	CASSGRGGYNEQFF	TGTGCCAGCAGTGGCCGGGGGGGATACAATGAGCAGTTCTTC
TRBJ2-3	-	TRBV4-1	TRBD1	CASSPGQGGDTQYF	TGCGCCAGCAGCCCAGGACAGGGGGGGGATACGCAGTATTTT
TRBJ1-1	-	TRBV27	-	CASSSRGERNTEAFF	TGTGCCAGCAGTTCCCGGGGAGAAAGGAACACTGAAGCTTTCTTT